A selection of T cell receptor beta chains follows, all from one sample in a study of blood T cell repertoires in COVID-19. TCRdb's copy holds only in-frame clones and misses some; the assay was immunoSEQ multiplex PCR. The table includes 200,000 to 300,000 clones, more than 85% detected once. Sequenced: peripheral blood. The source is a woman aged 70-85 years with active or convalescent COVID-19. CDR3s include the opening cysteine and the closing phenylalanine or tryptophan. Each record gives: V gene, clone size, D gene, J gene, CDR3 protein, CDR3 DNA. A D gene is named only where the DNA matches it firmly. Where a row states a size, it is once, few, many or the class of an expanded clone; other rows omit it.

TRBV7-9	.	TRBD1	TRBJ2-3	CASSLAQTGWIPDTQYF	TGTGCCAGCAGCTTAGCGCAGACAGGGTGGATCCCAGATACGCAGTATTTT
TRBV3-1/TRBV3-2	.	TRBD1	TRBJ2-1	CASSRAWEGGRNEQFF	TGTGCCAGCAGCCGAGCCTGGGAAGGGGGCCGGAATGAGCAGTTCTTC
TRBV9	.	TRBD2	TRBJ2-5	CASSVGKYAGGWETQYF	TGTGCCAGCAGCGTAGGGAAATATGCGGGGGGATGGGAGACCCAGTACTTC
TRBV11-3	.	TRBD1	TRBJ1-3	CASSPGGDLSGNTIYF	TGTGCCAGCAGCCCAGGGGGCGACCTCTCTGGAAACACCATATATTTT
TRBV7-2	.	.	TRBJ1-1	CASSPQGRRTEAFF	TGTGCCAGCAGCCCCCAGGGGCGCCGGACTGAAGCTTTCTTT
TRBV11-2	.	TRBD1	TRBJ2-4	CASSLSRGYWVQYF	TGTGCCAGCAGCTTGTCCAGGGGGTATTGGGTTCAGTACTTC
TRBV5-4	.	.	TRBJ1-6	CASSLQVQATPLHF	TGTGCCAGCAGCTTGCAGGTTCAGGCGACACCCCTCCACTTT
TRBV27	.	.	TRBJ2-3	CASTQGGQMQYF	TGTGCCAGCACCCAGGGGGGACAGATGCAGTATTTT
TRBV10-3	.	.	TRBJ2-6	CASSSGANVLTF	TGTGCCTCCTCCTCTGGGGCCAACGTCCTGACTTTC
TRBV5-6	.	TRBD1	TRBJ1-2	CASSLEIRTGGQGYTF	TGTGCCAGCAGCTTGGAAATCCGGACAGGGGGACAAGGCTACACCTTC
TRBV20-1	.	.	TRBJ1-1	CSAPGQKAFF	TGCAGTGCTCCCGGACAGAAAGCTTTCTTT
TRBV5-4	.	TRBD2	TRBJ2-7	CASSDLAGAYYEQYF	TGTGCCAGCAGCGACTTAGCGGGGGCTTACTACGAGCAGTACTTC
TRBV19	.	.	TRBJ2-7	CASSIYQGRGYEQYF	TGTGCCAGTAGTATTTACCAGGGGAGAGGCTACGAGCAGTACTTC
TRBV6-1	.	.	TRBJ2-1	CASSEGRRNEQFF	TGTGCCAGCAGTGAAGGCAGGCGAAATGAGCAGTTCTTC
TRBV2	.	.	TRBJ2-7	CASSERVPGFGEQYF	TGTGCCAGCAGTGAAAGGGTTCCAGGGTTCGGCGAGCAGTACTTC
TRBV5-5	.	.	TRBJ1-4	CASSVQGTAEKLFF	TGTGCCAGCAGCGTCCAGGGTACTGCAGAAAAACTGTTTTTT
TRBV10-2	.	.	TRBJ2-5	CASRDGGRGRQETQYF	TGCGCCAGCCGAGATGGGGGGAGGGGGAGGCAAGAGACCCAGTACTTC
TRBV6-2/TRBV6-3	.	.	TRBJ1-2	CASSQVPGVATYGYTF	TGTGCCAGCAGCCAAGTACCGGGGGTTGCTACCTATGGCTACACCTTC
TRBV19	once	.	TRBJ1-2	CASSTTKYGYTF	TGTGCCAGTAGTACCACTAAATATGGCTACACCTTC
TRBV29-1	few	.	TRBJ1-2	CSSLQAGIDGYTF	TGCAGCTCTCTCCAGGCAGGGATTGATGGCTACACCTTC
TRBV19	.	.	TRBJ1-2	CASSIDRGQLYGYTF	TGTGCCAGTAGTATAGATCGAGGGCAACTCTATGGCTACACCTTC
TRBV6-5	.	.	TRBJ1-2	CASSRSREGYGYTF	TGTGCCAGCAGTAGATCGAGGGAGGGCTATGGCTACACCTTC
TRBV2	.	.	TRBJ2-7	CASSMTNEQYF	TGTGCCAGCAGTATGACAAACGAGCAGTACTTC
TRBV27	.	.	TRBJ1-6	CASSRAGERTPLHF	TGTGCCAGCAGTCGCGCCGGGGAGAGGACACCCCTCCACTTT
TRBV20-1	once	TRBD2	TRBJ2-2	CSASYALAGDLTGELFF	TGCAGTGCTAGTTACGCACTAGCGGGGGACCTCACCGGGGAGCTGTTTTTT
TRBV11-2	.	.	TRBJ1-3	CASRGGNTIYF	TGTGCCAGCCGAGGAGGAAACACCATATATTTT
TRBV5-1	.	.	TRBJ1-3	CASSSTTGGNTIYF	TGCGCCAGCAGCTCCACAACGGGTGGAAACACCATATATTTT
TRBV24-1	.	TRBD1	TRBJ2-5	CATGLDREETQYF	TGTGCCACTGGGCTGGACAGGGAAGAGACCCAGTACTTC
TRBV18	.	.	TRBJ1-5	CASSPTESNQPQHF	TGTGCCAGCTCACCCACAGAGAGCAATCAGCCCCAGCATTTT
TRBV6-5	.	.	TRBJ1-2	CASSYSSGYTF	TGTGCCAGCAGTTACTCGAGCGGCTACACCTTC
TRBV15	few	TRBD1	TRBJ1-6	CATRLDRGNSPLHF	TGTGCCACCAGACTAGACAGGGGCAATTCACCCCTCCACTTT
TRBV5-1	.	.	TRBJ2-3	CASSLTPSRDTQYF	TGCGCCAGCAGCTTAACACCGTCCCGAGATACGCAGTATTTT
TRBV4-3	.	.	TRBJ2-2	CASSLSRVDTGELFF	TGCGCCAGCAGCCTAAGCAGGGTTGACACCGGGGAGCTGTTTTTT
TRBV11-3	.	.	TRBJ2-7	CASSWGRGSYEQYF	TGTGCCAGCAGCTGGGGGCGGGGGTCCTACGAGCAGTACTTC
TRBV5-4	.	.	TRBJ1-6	CASSLSGANSPLHF	TGTGCCAGCAGCTTGTCAGGCGCAAATTCACCCCTCCACTTT
TRBV19	.	TRBD1	TRBJ2-1	CASSITGGGDEQFF	TGTGCCAGTAGTATAACAGGGGGTGGGGATGAGCAGTTCTTC
TRBV5-1	.	TRBD1	TRBJ1-3	CASSSGTAVTGNTIYF	TGCGCCAGCAGCAGTGGGACAGCGGTAACGGGAAACACCATATATTTT
TRBV3-1/TRBV3-2	.	TRBD1	TRBJ1-1	CASSPTGETEAFF	TGTGCCAGCAGCCCTACAGGGGAGACTGAAGCTTTCTTT
TRBV7-9	.	.	TRBJ2-1	CASSLSNEQFF	TGTGCCAGCAGCTTATCTAATGAGCAGTTCTTC
TRBV5-1	.	TRBD1	TRBJ2-7	CASSETGGYEQYF	TGCGCCAGCTCCGAAACAGGGGGCTACGAGCAGTACTTC